This T cell receptor (beta chain) originates from a study of T cells in Graves' hyperthyroidism and ophthalmopathy. At least ten counts were recorded for this clonotype. Regions amplified from RNA transcripts were the TCR beta CDR3 regions. Carried out on the TCR CDR3, a first-round RT-PCR used the HTBI primer set. TCRdb reprocessed the multiplex PCR reads via MiXCR and lists one record per CDR3 protein. The sample lists more than 500,000 distinct CDR3 sequences, about 16% seen once, with 25% to 30% in the top ten. The sequence was obtained from a woman aged 30 to 39 with Graves' ophthalmopathy. The sequenced sample was blood.

CDR3 in DNA: TGTGCCAGCAGTTACTCGAGGACAGGGGGCGCGATCTATGGCTACACCTTC. It codes for CASSYSRTGGAIYGYTF. The chain joins TRBV6-2 or TRBV6-3 to TRBJ1-2; TRBD1 agrees at 11 bases. The CDR3 loop spans 17 amino acids. Per the germline V gene, CDR1 is MNHEY and CDR2 is SVGEGT. V lost 0 bases to trimming and J lost 4 bases; unmatched junction nucleotides: 7.